The rows below give T cell receptor beta chains drawn from one sample of a study of regulatory T cells in long-lasting Graves disease. From the multiplex PCR reads, TCRdb called clonotypes with MiXCR, one entry per CDR3 protein. The table lists about 440,000 distinct CDR3 sequences, 15% to 20% of them singletons. This sample was shared with a second study, whose subject was T cells in Graves' hyperthyroidism and ophthalmopathy.

Sequences were derived from peripheral blood mononuclear cells (PBMCs), sampled at new diagnosis, from a patient treated with antithyroid drugs. The receptors come from a woman aged 18-29 years with Graves disease. The CDR3 runs from the conserved cysteine through the conserved F or W. The D gene is left open where the match is weak. The size field is filled for only some rows; it gives once, few, many or a size class.

length: 12
size: few
J: TRBJ2-1
D: .
V: TRBV19
CDR3: CASSIGYNEQFF
DNA: TGTGCCAGTAGTATTGGATACAATGAGCAGTTCTTC

length: 17
size: many
J: TRBJ2-3
D: TRBD2
V: TRBV29-1
CDR3: CSVEPGLAGGPTDTQYF
DNA: TGCAGCGTTGAACCCGGACTAGCGGGAGGGCCGACAGATACGCAGTATTTT

length: 13
size: many
J: TRBJ2-7
D: .
V: TRBV28
CDR3: CASSLYRSYEQYF
DNA: TGTGCCAGCAGTTTGTACAGGAGCTACGAGCAGTACTTC

length: 15
size: .
J: TRBJ2-3
D: TRBD2
V: TRBV7-9
CDR3: CASSSLAGPTDTQYF
DNA: TGTGCCAGCAGCTCGCTAGCGGGACCCACAGATACGCAGTATTTT

length: 15
size: many
J: TRBJ1-2
D: .
V: TRBV12-3/TRBV12-4
CDR3: CASSPHQTTNYGYTF
DNA: TGTGCCAGCAGTCCCCACCAGACAACTAACTATGGCTACACCTTC

length: 17
size: many
J: TRBJ2-3
D: .
V: TRBV5-1
CDR3: CASSLAWPRTSTDTQYF
DNA: TGCGCCAGCAGCTTGGCCTGGCCTCGGACTAGCACAGATACGCAGTATTTT

length: 20
size: .
J: TRBJ2-1
D: TRBD2
V: TRBV7-6
CDR3: CASSWGPGLAGGREYNEQFF
DNA: TGTGCCAGCAGCTGGGGGCCGGGACTAGCGGGAGGGCGGGAATACAATGAGCAGTTCTTC

length: 15
size: many
J: TRBJ2-3
D: .
V: TRBV9
CDR3: CASTESRGGTDTQYF
DNA: TGTGCCAGCACGGAATCAAGAGGGGGCACAGATACGCAGTATTTT

length: 15
size: few
J: TRBJ2-5
D: TRBD2
V: TRBV7-2
CDR3: CASRLGGGDGETQYF
DNA: TGTGCCAGCAGATTGGGGGGGGGGGACGGGGAGACCCAGTACTTC

length: 12
size: many
J: TRBJ2-1
D: .
V: TRBV20-1
CDR3: CSARRDYNEQFF
DNA: TGCAGTGCTAGACGCGACTACAATGAGCAGTTCTTC

length: 10
size: .
J: TRBJ1-2
D: .
V: TRBV6-1
CDR3: CASRVRGYTF
DNA: TGTGCCAGCAGGGTTCGTGGCTACACCTTC

length: 13
size: few
J: TRBJ1-3
D: .
V: TRBV7-2
CDR3: CASSPRGEGPIYF
DNA: TGTGCCAGCAGCCCAAGGGGAGAGGGCCCCATATATTTT

length: 15
size: many
J: TRBJ2-1
D: .
V: TRBV7-7
CDR3: CASSSGYPGSDEQFF
DNA: TGTGCTAGCAGCTCTGGGTATCCAGGTAGCGATGAGCAGTTCTTC

length: 17
size: many
J: TRBJ2-7
D: TRBD2
V: TRBV13
CDR3: CASSLGRWGGGNYEQYF
DNA: TGTGCCAGCAGCTTAGGCCGGTGGGGCGGGGGGAACTACGAGCAGTACTTC

length: 17
size: many
J: TRBJ1-6
D: TRBD1
V: TRBV20-1
CDR3: CSARMGQDISYNSPLHF
DNA: TGCAGTGCTAGAATGGGACAGGACATCTCCTATAATTCACCCCTCCACTTT

length: 14
size: .
J: TRBJ2-3
D: .
V: TRBV7-3
CDR3: CASSWTTFSDTQYF
DNA: TGTGCCAGCAGCTGGACAACGTTTTCGGATACGCAGTATTTT

length: 16
size: many
J: TRBJ2-5
D: TRBD2
V: TRBV28
CDR3: CASSFPAVAGEETQYF
DNA: TGTGCCAGCAGTTTCCCCGCGGTAGCGGGAGAAGAGACCCAGTACTTC

length: 13
size: few
J: TRBJ2-2
D: .
V: TRBV2
CDR3: CASNGVTTGELFF
DNA: TGTGCCAGCAACGGGGTGACCACCGGGGAGCTGTTTTTT

length: 15
size: many
J: TRBJ2-7
D: .
V: TRBV3-1
CDR3: CASSQDLTVPGEQYF
DNA: TGTGCCAGCAGCCAAGATCTAACCGTTCCGGGAGAGCAGTACTTC

length: 14
size: .
J: TRBJ1-6
D: TRBD1
V: TRBV7-9
CDR3: CASSHGQGYSPLHF
DNA: TGTGCCAGCAGTCACGGACAGGGGTACTCACCCCTCCACTTT

length: 12
size: many
J: TRBJ2-1
D: .
V: TRBV28
CDR3: CASSFRGREQFF
DNA: TGTGCCAGCAGTTTCAGGGGCCGCGAGCAGTTCTTC

length: 13
size: many
J: TRBJ2-1
D: .
V: TRBV2
CDR3: CASSARGYNEQFF
DNA: TGTGCCAGCAGCGCCAGGGGCTACAATGAGCAGTTCTTC

length: 17
size: .
J: TRBJ2-7
D: TRBD2
V: TRBV20-1
CDR3: CSALRRSSSGRAYEQYF
DNA: TGCAGTGCCCTTAGACGCTCTTCTAGCGGGAGGGCCTACGAGCAGTACTTC

length: 16
size: once
J: TRBJ2-1
D: .
V: TRBV4-1
CDR3: CASSQPGPRMDNEQSF
DNA: TGCGCCAGCAGCCAGCCGGGCCCCCGAATGGACAATGAGCAGTCCTTC

length: 14
size: .
J: TRBJ2-7
D: .
V: TRBV6-2/TRBV6-3
CDR3: CASSYAGLAYGQYF
DNA: TGTGCCAGCAGTTACGCGGGGCTTGCCTACGGGCAGTACTTC

length: 13
size: .
J: TRBJ1-5
D: .
V: TRBV20-1
CDR3: CSARGGSNQPQHF
DNA: TGCAGTGCTAGAGGGGGGAGCAATCAGCCCCAGCATTTT

length: 16
size: .
J: TRBJ2-3
D: TRBD1
V: TRBV6-4
CDR3: CASSEERGQGADTQYF
DNA: TGTGCCAGCAGTGAAGAGAGAGGACAGGGGGCTGATACGCAGTATTTT

length: 11
size: .
J: TRBJ1-1
D: .
V: TRBV24-1
CDR3: CATRSNTEAFF
DNA: TGTGCCACCAGATCGAACACTGAAGCTTTCTTT

length: 13
size: many
J: TRBJ2-7
D: TRBD1
V: TRBV5-6
CDR3: CASSLRQGYEQYF
DNA: TGTGCCAGCAGCTTACGACAGGGCTACGAGCAGTACTTC